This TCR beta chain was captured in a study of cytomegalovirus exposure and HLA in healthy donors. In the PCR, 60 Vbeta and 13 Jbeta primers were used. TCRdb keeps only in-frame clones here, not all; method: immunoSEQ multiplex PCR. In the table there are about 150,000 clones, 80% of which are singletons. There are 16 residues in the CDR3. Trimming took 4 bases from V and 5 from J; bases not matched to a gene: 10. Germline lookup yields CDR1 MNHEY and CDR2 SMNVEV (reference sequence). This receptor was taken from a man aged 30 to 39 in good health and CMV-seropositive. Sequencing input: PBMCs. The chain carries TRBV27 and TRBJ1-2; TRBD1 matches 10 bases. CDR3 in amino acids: CASSSLRQGAGYGYTF. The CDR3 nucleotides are TGTGCCAGCAGTTCCCTCCGACAGGGGGCAGGGTATGGCTACACCTTC.